This T cell receptor beta chain was sequenced during a study of blood T cell repertoires in COVID-19 (dated by TCRdb to the early 2020s). General notes on the study: Collaborator samples came from the United States, Italy and Spain and covered acute and convalescent phases of COVID-19. The prospective study material was composed of cDNA or gDNA derived from T cells, B-cell-depleted T cells, or PBMCs. Deeply sampled blood TCRbeta repertoires from subjects exposed to, actively infected with, or recovered from COVID-19 were included in the dataset. Nearly every sample came with metadata listing a de-identified subject ID, COVID-19 status, age in years and sex. The repertoires were made available in a free public database intended to serve as a resource for research on the immune response to SARS-CoV-2. The samples were drawn from the first 160 participants of the ongoing ImmuneRACE study and from 950 to 1,500 subjects provided by 6 global collaborators. Where HLA class I and class II types were available, the types were taken from metadata supplied by the sample provider, not from assay-based typing. Overall study results and their limits: The quantity of clinical and demographic metadata differed by source and by participant and was supplied without curation.

From the cysteine up to the phenylalanine, the CDR3 has a length of 13 residues. The only DNA kept is the CDR3, 39 bases in frame from the first base. Trimming removed 0 bases from V and 8 bases from J, leaving 11 bases between the germline ends. Per the germline V gene (reference sequence), SGHNT is the CDR1 and YYREEE is the CDR2. TCRbeta CDR3 regions were amplified from genomic DNA using the immunoSEQ Assay, a bias-controlled multiplex PCR. In the original analysis: The number of nucleated cells in each sample was estimated from the amplification of reference gene primers within the assay. To quantify the absolute abundance of each unique TCRbeta CDR3 rearrangement, sequence reads were collapsed and filtered. Productive Simpson clonality was computed per sample as the square root of Simpson's diversity index over productive rearrangements. Drawn from immuneACCESS, this table holds only the in-frame rearrangements with V and J called that TCRdb kept. Clones are partly lost; checked studies trace under half to an unresolved V gene and leave the rest unexplained. The DNA gave D and trimming, while V, J and clone size come from that table. Across this sample there are hundreds of thousands of clones, with just under 90% seen only once. The ten largest account for about 1.7% of the sample.

In its sample, this clone was seen a few times. Its antigen is unknown. No base-level quality is on record; no much larger clone is a single base apart. At one collaborating source in Seattle, patients were enrolled during active infection and were followed longitudinally through the course of disease. Whole blood was collected in K2EDTA tubes by collaborating institutions according to the institutions' own protocols. For TCRbeta analysis, collaborator samples were shipped as frozen whole blood, as isolated PBMCs, or as DNA extracted from either sample type. The specimen sequenced was peripheral blood. This sequence originates from a woman aged 25 to 39 with COVID-19, enrolled during active disease. The rearrangement combines TRBV5-4 with TRBJ1-2, with TRBD1 perhaps the D gene, on 6 matching bases. The CDR3 has the sequence CASSLDREGGYTF. The base sequence is TGTGCCAGCAGCTTGGACAGGGAGGGCGGCTACACCTTC.